The sequence of this TCR beta chain was determined in a study of cytomegalovirus exposure and HLA in healthy donors. The study's findings and limits: In vitro, a few CMV-associated chains proved specific for CMV antigens. TCR sequences were mostly rare, though some public TCRs occurred in many donors. A later analysis reportedly identified an Asian-associated ancestry cluster as carrying fewer N-insertions than the approximately 670-donor mean. For most TCR beta V segments, an earlier analysis put the productive rate at about 87% or about 30% of the time.

13 Jbeta primers and 60 Vbeta primers were used for the PCR. Assay used: immunoSEQ multiplex PCR; TCRdb lists only in-frame clones, some missing. The repertoire holds tens of thousands of clones, with 75% to 85% as singletons. Germline V lookup: CDR1 SGHRS, CDR2 YFSETQ. CDR3 size: 14 residues. J was trimmed by 5 bases and V by 4 bases; bases with no gene match: 8. To note about this clone: Its antigen is currently unknown.

Sequenced input: PBMCs. The clonotype was recovered from a woman between 40 and 50 years old in good health and CMV-seronegative. The rearrangement links TRBV5-1 to TRBJ1-1, with 7 bases matching TRBD1. CDR3 sequence: CASSLDRARTEAFF. The CDR3 nucleotides read TGCGCCAGCAGCCTTGACAGGGCGCGGACTGAAGCTTTCTTT.